The T cell receptor (beta chain) described here comes from a study of cytotoxic CD8 clonotypes in ibrutinib-treated CLL. The study's findings and limits: Baseline-level clonality went beyond age-matched healthy donors and moved in step with circulating CD8+ T-cell counts. Clonality, elevated at ibrutinib response, dropped back toward baseline at progression.

Germline CDR1 reads SEHNR; CDR2 reads FQNEAQ (reference sequence). Trimming cost V 0 bases and J 4 bases, with 12 bases left between them. The CDR3 loop spans 15 amino acids. The intended depth for sequencing was 1 in 200,000 to 1 in 1 million T cells. The table came from immunoSEQ multiplex PCR; TCRdb's copy has only in-frame clones and leaves some out. Among over 150,000 clones, around three quarters were seen once, and the ten largest hold roughly 12%. This clone was counted a single time. No antigen is known for it. V usage is TRBV7-9 and J usage is TRBJ1-2, with D maybe TRBD1 (5 bases). The clonotype was recovered from a human donor with chronic lymphocytic leukemia. This material consisted of PBMCs, taken after 24 months of ibrutinib treatment. The CDR3 DNA sequence: TGTGCCAGCAGCTTAGCTCTTGGGGGTGCCTATGGCTACACCTTC. Amino acid sequence: CASSLALGGAYGYTF.